What follows are 27 T cell receptor beta chains derived from one specimen sequenced in a study of T cells in Graves' hyperthyroidism and ophthalmopathy. TCR beta CDR3 region amplification was performed from RNA transcripts. First-round RT-PCR targeting the TCR CDR3 was performed with the HTBI primer set. Each CDR3 protein is one row after TCRdb ran MiXCR on the multiplex PCR reads. Of 310,000 or so distinct CDR3 sequences in the sample, about 18% were seen once. Material: blood. The receptor source for this set is a woman aged 55-69 years with Graves' ophthalmopathy.

Worth noting for this clonotype: A much more abundant neighbour one base away suggests this may be a read error. The chain is built from TRBV6-1 and TRBJ2-7, with a possible D match to TRBD2 (6 bases). CDR1 is MNHNS and CDR2 is SASEGT in the germline V gene. This CDR3 is built from 11 residues. This chain's CDR3 is CAVRDSYGQYF. The CDR3 DNA sequence: TGTGCCGTCCGGGACTCCTACGGGCAGTACTTC.

This clonotype was counted many times. V gene TRBV11-2 combines with J gene TRBJ2-3; D is possibly TRBD1 (6 bases). With 7 bases removed from V and 6 bases from J, the gap between germline ends came to 23 bases. The CDR3 length is 16 residues. Germline CDR1 is SGHAT and CDR2 is FQNNGV. DNA for the CDR3: TGTGCCAGCACCTACCGAACAGGGAAAGCGGACGATACGCAGTATTTT. Its translation is CASTYRTGKADDTQYF.

There are many counts of this clonotype. This chain connects TRBV2 to TRBJ2-3; 8 bases agree with TRBD1. Germline loops: CDR1 SNHLY, CDR2 FYNNEI. Trimming took 7 bases from V and 6 from J; bases not matched to a gene: 9. CDR3 length: 14 residues. DNA for the CDR3: TGTGCCAGCACCGACAGGGGAACAGGGGATACGCAGTATTTT. It encodes CASTDRGTGDTQYF.

The J gene is TRBJ1-4, the V gene TRBV12-3 or TRBV12-4; no clear D gene. V lost 1 base and J lost 5, with 8 bases in between. The CDR3 has 14 residues. CDR3 in amino acids: CASSLGLPNEKLFF. The CDR3 DNA follows: TGTGCCAGCAGTTTAGGCCTACCGAATGAAAAACTGTTTTTT.

This clonotype was observed a few times. A much larger clone lies one base from this, so it may be a read error. This sequence joins TRBV28 and TRBJ2-1; 12 nucleotides align to TRBD2. Germline CDR1 is MDHEN and CDR2 is SYDVKM. The CDR3 spans 14 residues. DNA for the CDR3: TGTGCCAGCAGTCCTAGCGGGAGGGCCAATGAGCAGTCCTTC. Translated, it gives CASSPSGRANEQSF. Based on the CDR3 plus reference TRBV28 and TRBJ2-1, the full variable domain is DVKVTQSSRYLVKRTGEKVFLECVQDMDHENMFWYRQDPGLGLRLIYFSYDVKMKEKGDIPEGYSVSREKKERFSLILESASTNQTSMYLCASSPSGRANEQSFGPGTRLTVL.

V gene TRBV6-1 combines with J gene TRBJ1-4, with TRBD1 matching over 10 bases. Germline assignment: CDR1 MNHNS and CDR2 SASEGT. Trimming took 8 bases from V and 0 from J; bases not matched to a gene: 6. This CDR3 region has 16 residues. The CDR3 DNA sequence: TGTGCCAGCGGTTGGACAGGGGGTGCAACTAATGAAAAACTGTTTTTT. Translated, it gives CASGWTGGATNEKLFF.

This clonotype appeared many times. This chain uses TRBV2 with TRBJ2-5; D possibly corresponds to TRBD2 (6 bases). The CDR3 consists of 15 residues. The germline CDR1 and CDR2 sequences are SNHLY and FYNNEI. Deletions cut 3 bases from V and 7 bases from J, with 18 bases between. This chain's CDR3 is CASSDSVGGDRTQYF. CDR3 bases: TGTGCCAGCAGTGATTCGGTAGGCGGGGACCGGACCCAGTACTTC.

This clonotype came up a few times. CDR3 DNA: TGTGCCAGCAGCGTAGATGCCAGGGCGAACTATGGCTACACCTTC. It encodes CASSVDARANYGYTF. The chain has TRBV9 and TRBJ1-2; possible D gene TRBD1, 5 bases. Germline lookup yields CDR1 SGDLS and CDR2 YYNGEE. V shed 0 bases and J shed 2 bases, with 11 bases lying between them. CDR3 size: 15 residues.

In this sample, this clonotype turned up many times. V gene TRBV6-1 combines with J gene TRBJ1-5; D may be TRBD1 (6 bases). Germline V gene data show CDR1 as MNHNS and CDR2 as SASEGT. Trimming removed 6 bases at V and 1 base at J, with 10 bases between. The length of the CDR3 is 14 residues. The CDR3 coding sequence is TGTGCCAGCAGCCGTACAGGGAGCAATCAGCCCCAGCATTTT. It translates to CASSRTGSNQPQHF.

The sample holds many counts of this clonotype. DNA for the CDR3: TGTGCCAGCAGTTACTCGGGACAGGGCGGCGATCAGCCCCAGCATTTT. Its translation is CASSYSGQGGDQPQHF. J is TRBJ1-5 and V is TRBV6-6; TRBD1 aligns across 9 bases. The trim removed 0 bases at V and 5 bases at J, leaving 5 bases unmatched. The CDR3 sequence is 16 residues long. Germline V gene sequence: CDR1 MNHNY, CDR2 SVGAGI (reference sequence).

This clonotype was counted many times. The chain couples TRBV12-3 or TRBV12-4 to TRBJ2-3; maybe TRBD1 (6 bases). This CDR3 spans 13 amino acids. With 6 bases removed from V and 2 bases from J, the gap between germline ends came to 9 bases. CDR3 sequence reads: CASRRDITDTQYF. The CDR3 nucleotides read TGTGCCAGCAGGAGGGACATCACAGATACGCAGTATTTT.

This clonotype was picked up many times. The chain recombines TRBV20-1 with TRBJ1-3, with D maybe TRBD1 (5 bases). CDR1 and CDR2 from the germline V gene are DFQATT and SNEGSKA (reference sequence). The CDR3 contains 13 residues. V lost 3 bases to trimming and J lost 2 bases, with 8 bases between them. The CDR3 bases are TGCAGTGCTAGTTCAGGGACTGGAAACACCATATATTTT. Translation gives CSASSGTGNTIYF.

This clonotype was seen only a few times. The chain links TRBV6-2 or TRBV6-3 to TRBJ2-1; the D is unclear. V shed 7 bases and J shed 6 bases, with 7 bases lying between them. The CDR3 is 11 amino acids. Germline CDR1 is MNHEY and CDR2 is SVGEGT. The CDR3 loop is CASTDGNEQFF. CDR3 sequence (DNA): TGTGCCAGCACGGACGGCAATGAGCAGTTCTTC.

The chain couples TRBV6-5 to TRBJ2-3, with no clear D. Per the germline V gene, CDR1 is MNHEY and CDR2 is SVGAGI. This CDR3 contains 15 residues. Trimming left V 0 bases short and J 0 bases short, with 7 bases between. CDR3 loop: CASSYSRISTDTQYF. The CDR3 coding sequence is TGTGCCAGCAGTTACTCTAGGATTAGCACAGATACGCAGTATTTT.

The chain links TRBV25-1 to TRBJ1-6, with 10 nucleotides matching TRBD1. The CDR3 loop spans 17 amino acids. The trim removed 7 bases at V and 4 bases at J, leaving 10 bases unmatched. The germline CDR1 and CDR2 sequences are MGHDK and SYGVNS. CDR3: CASTGQGWREYNSPLHF. CDR3 DNA: TGTGCCAGCACGGGACAGGGGTGGCGGGAGTATAATTCACCCCTCCACTTT.

This clonotype was detected a few times. The chain recombines TRBV27 with TRBJ2-4; no reliable D call. The CDR3 has 16 amino acids. The V and J ends lost 3 bases and 3 bases respectively, with 15 bases between them. Germline values: CDR1 MNHEY, CDR2 SMNVEV (reference sequence). The CDR3 loop reads CASSFSFRMDKNIQYF. The CDR3 DNA reads as TGTGCCAGCAGTTTTAGCTTTCGGATGGACAAAAACATTCAGTACTTC.

The chain combines TRBV6-1 with TRBJ2-2; 7 bases fit TRBD1. Unmatched junction bases numbered 6, after V lost 7 bases and J lost 1 base. CDR1 and CDR2 (germline): MNHNS, SASEGT. This CDR3 region has 15 residues. CDR3 nucleotide sequence: TGTGCCAGCATACGGGGACAGCAGAACACCGGGGAGCTGTTTTTT. Translating it yields CASIRGQQNTGELFF.

This clonotype was found a few times. The rearrangement joins TRBV6-7 to TRBJ2-1; tentative D call: TRBD2 (7 bases). TRBV6-7 is an ORF for which the function is uncertain. Trimming took off 6 bases at V and 5 bases at J, with 20 bases between the two ends. CDR3 size: 16 residues. CDR3 in amino acids: CASSHKQGGTHNEQFF. In DNA form, the CDR3 reads TGTGCCAGCAGCCATAAACAGGGAGGGACACACAATGAGCAGTTCTTC.

CDR3 in amino acids: CASRAGTGADTQYF. DNA of the CDR3: TGTGCCAGCAGAGCCGGGACTGGGGCAGATACGCAGTATTTT. The chain employs TRBV2 and TRBJ2-3, with D possibly matching TRBD2 (6 bases). Trimming removed 6 bases from V and 4 bases from J, with 14 bases in between. The CDR3 length is 14 residues. From germline, CDR1 is SNHLY and CDR2 FYNNEI.

This clonotype was seen many times. This rearrangement joins TRBV28 to TRBJ2-7; TRBD1 aligns across 8 bases. V shed 6 bases and J 5 bases; nucleotides not matched to a gene: 15. This CDR3 has 16 amino acids. From germline, CDR1 is MDHEN and CDR2 SYDVKM. This chain's CDR3 is CASSRAAGQGLDEQYF. The CDR3 DNA is TGTGCCAGCAGCCGCGCGGCCGGACAGGGTCTCGACGAGCAGTACTTC.

This chain links TRBV2 with TRBJ1-2; a weak D match, TRBD1 (6 bases). Germline V CDR1 and CDR2: SNHLY, FYNNEI. The CDR3 covers 13 residues. The V and J ends lost 3 bases and 7 bases respectively, with 12 bases between them. The CDR3 is CASSEAGVGGYTF. CDR3 nucleotide sequence: TGTGCCAGCAGTGAGGCAGGGGTAGGTGGCTACACCTTC.

Ten or more counts support this clonotype. V and J are TRBV18 and TRBJ1-4; D ambiguous. The CDR3 is 11 residues long. V was pared by 3 bases and J by 7 bases, with 3 bases between. CDR1 is KGHSH, CDR2 LQKENI, per germline. This chain's CDR3 is CASSPSEKLFF. CDR3 nucleotides: TGTGCCAGCTCACCGAGTGAAAAACTGTTTTTT.

This chain joins TRBV30 and TRBJ1-6; TRBD1 aligns across 7 bases. Trimming took 0 bases from V and 7 from J; bases not matched to a gene: 3. The germline V gene encodes CDR1 GTSNPN and CDR2 SVGIG (reference sequence). The CDR3 length is 14 residues. CDR3 DNA sequence: TGTGCCTGGAGTGTTTTGACAGGGAATTCACCCCTCCACTTT. Its translation: CAWSVLTGNSPLHF.

Many counts were recorded for this clonotype. This chain joins TRBV2 and TRBJ2-1; D might be TRBD2 (6 bases). Germline CDR1 reads SNHLY; CDR2 reads FYNNEI. V shed 3 bases and J shed 2 bases, with 14 bases lying between them. CDR3 length: 16 amino acids. DNA of the CDR3: TGTGCCAGCAGTGATCTCGGACTAACGGCCTACAATGAGCAGTTCTTC. Protein: CASSDLGLTAYNEQFF.

This clonotype came up many times. The rearrangement links TRBV20-1 to TRBJ2-7, with 11 nucleotides matching TRBD1. The CDR3 has 14 residues. Trimming removed 1 base from V and 7 bases from J; junction bases left unmatched: 6. The germline V gene encodes CDR1 DFQATT and CDR2 SNEGSKA (reference sequence). The CDR3 nucleotides read TGCAGTGCTAGAGCACCGGACAGGGGGCATGAGCAGTACTTC. It specifies CSARAPDRGHEQYF.

The J gene is TRBJ2-6, the V gene TRBV6-1, with 8 bases lining up with TRBD1. J was trimmed by 0 bases and V by 3 bases; bases with no gene match: 4. CDR1 MNHNS and CDR2 SASEGT come from the germline V gene. The CDR3 is made up of 17 amino acids. The CDR3 spells CASSESTGGSGANVLTF. The CDR3 bases are TGTGCCAGCAGTGAGTCTACAGGGGGCTCTGGGGCCAACGTCCTGACTTTC.

This chain uses TRBV6-1 with TRBJ2-1, with D possibly matching TRBD2 (6 bases). The germline V gene has CDR1 MNHNS and CDR2 SASEGT. V was shortened by 5 bases and J by 8 bases, with 16 bases between the two germline ends. CDR3 length: 14 amino acids. The CDR3 DNA reads as TGTGCCAGCAGTTCCCAACTCCCGGGGGATGAGCAGTTCTTC. Protein: CASSSQLPGDEQFF.